This T cell receptor (beta chain) originates from a study of Ad26.COV2.S vaccination and SARS-CoV-2 variants. At the level of the study: Ad26.COV2.S was injected intramuscularly once or twice, 56 days apart. General study results and limits: Across vaccine and placebo recipients, the breadth of non-spike TCRs was similar.

Treatment noted: some 20 received Ad26.COV2.S at low or high dose, single or two shots; roughly five received placebo; per-sample allocation not given. Samples analyzed were those drawn on day 63 after the first vaccine or placebo injection. V was shortened by 0 bases and J by 10 bases, with 15 bases between the two germline ends. Per germline, CDR1 SGDLS and CDR2 YYNGEE. The CDR3 consists of 14 residues. TCRdb keeps only in-frame clones here, not all; method: immunoSEQ multiplex PCR. The table records hundreds of thousands of clones, 75% to 90% of them present only once. With regard to this clone: The antigen is unknown.

The chain employs TRBV9 and TRBJ2-3; possibly TRBD1 for D (5 bases). The clonotype comes from a person between 18 and 60 years old who received the Ad26.COV2.S COVID-19 vaccine or a placebo. This specimen was peripheral blood, taken in a trial of Ad26.COV2.S vaccine versus placebo. The CDR3 region is CASSVGGALGSQYF. DNA for the CDR3: TGTGCCAGCAGCGTAGGTGGGGCCCTGGGGTCGCAGTATTTT.